This T cell receptor beta chain was captured in a study of molecular identifiers for immune sequencing clone quantification. TCRdb redid the calling of the PCR reads with MiXCR, one entry per CDR3 protein. The sample records around 460,000 distinct CDR3 sequences, about a fifth being singletons. Germline values: CDR1 SEHNR, CDR2 FQNEAQ (reference sequence). V was cut by 5 bases and J by 1 base, with 21 bases left in between. The CDR3 extends over 17 amino acids. This clonotype has a handful of counts. The gene calls are TRBV7-9 and TRBJ2-7, with D possibly matching TRBD2 (6 bases). Sequenced material: naive CD8+ T cells from blood, with Jurkat cell RNA spiked in. Described subset: FACS-sorted CD8+CD4-CCR7+CD45RA+ naive T cells. The source is a human donor in good health. Some libraries in this study had Jurkat cell RNA spiked in. DNA for the CDR3: TGTGCCAGCAGCCTTAGTGGCGGGGTGGGTCAATCCTACGAGCAGTACTTC. As protein: CASSLSGGVGQSYEQYF.